Reported below is one TCR beta chain. Profiling relied on immunoSEQ multiplex PCR, and the TCRdb table lists in-frame clones only, not all of them. This table has over 100,000 clones, about 91% appearing once. This record belongs to a study of PD-L1 blockade in urothelial cancer. Time point meaning: peripheral blood 6 weeks after treatment start. CDR1 GTSNPN and CDR2 SVGIG come from the germline V gene (reference sequence). V was clipped by 5 bases and J by 9 bases, with 14 bases between them. The CDR3 totals 11 residues. The sequenced sample was PBMCs, obtained around atezolizumab (anti-PD-L1) treatment. V usage is TRBV30 and J usage is TRBJ2-7; D perhaps matches TRBD1 (6 bases). The sequence was collected from a man in his fifties or sixties with urothelial cancer. In DNA form, the CDR3 reads TGTGCCTGGGATACAGGGTCGCGGCAGTACTTC. Amino acid sequence: CAWDTGSRQYF.